The 10 T cell receptor beta chains in this list originate from one sample, sequenced in a study of neurological immune-mediated disorders. TCRdb fed the 5' RACE reads into MiXCR, producing one record per CDR3 protein. The sample contains about 120,000 distinct CDR3 sequences, roughly 3.2% of which appear only once. Sequenced sample: PBMCs. These receptors all stem from a woman younger than 45 with multiple sclerosis.

This clonotype was counted at least ten times. This rearrangement joins TRBV4-1 to TRBJ2-5; TRBD1 might be the D (6 bases). The V end lost 0 bases, the J end lost 4 bases, and 9 bases lay between the germline ends. This CDR3 spans 14 amino acids. Germline V gene data show CDR1 as MGHRA and CDR2 as YSYEKL. This CDR3 reads CASSQDRGRETQYF. The CDR3 bases are TGCGCCAGCAGCCAAGATAGGGGGAGAGAGACCCAGTACTTC.

This clonotype was counted at least ten times. The CDR3 spells CASSLRDRAGRAYNEQFF. In DNA form, the CDR3 reads TGTGCCAGCAGTCTCCGGGACAGGGCAGGTCGCGCCTACAATGAGCAGTTCTTC. The chain is built from TRBV12-3 or TRBV12-4 and TRBJ2-1, with 9 positions matching TRBD1. Trimming cost V 5 bases and J 2 bases; bases outside gene matches: 13. CDR3 size: 18 residues.

About this clonotype itself: It may be a read error: a sequence one base away is much more abundant. The rearrangement uses TRBV6-2 or TRBV6-3 and TRBJ2-7; maybe TRBD1 (6 bases). The length of the CDR3 is 15 residues. CDR1 is MNHEY and CDR2 is SVGEGT in the germline V gene. V dropped 8 bases and J dropped 3 bases, with 20 bases sitting between them. The CDR3 region is CASRTGSGVSYEQYF. CDR3 nucleotides: TGTGCCAGCCGCACTGGTTCAGGGGTCAGCTACGAGCAGTACTTC.

This clonotype was detected many times. J is TRBJ2-7 and V is TRBV20-1, with 7 bases matching TRBD2. Trimming at V came to 6 bases and at J to 4 bases, leaving 12 bases not matched to a gene. The CDR3 sequence is 14 residues long. CDR1 and CDR2 (germline): DFQATT, SNEGSKA (reference sequence). The CDR3 sequence: CSALAGGSKYEQYF. The CDR3 nucleotides are TGCAGTGCCCTAGCTGGCGGGAGCAAGTACGAGCAGTACTTC.

This clonotype was counted many times. This rearrangement joins TRBV9 to TRBJ1-1; 8 bases are a match to TRBD1. With 2 bases clipped from V and 8 bases from J, the junction kept 5 bases outside the gene matches. This CDR3 contains 13 residues. CDR1 is SGDLS, CDR2 YYNGEE, per germline. The CDR3 sequence is CASSVRGDREAFF. Here the CDR3 DNA reads TGTGCCAGCAGCGTGAGAGGGGACAGGGAAGCTTTCTTT.

This clonotype was found many times. V usage is TRBV3-1 and J usage is TRBJ2-3, with a possible D match to TRBD2 (5 bases). The CDR3 length is 16 residues. CDR1 is LGHDT, CDR2 YNNKEL, per germline (reference sequence). V lost 3 bases, J lost 2 bases, and 15 bases lay in between. This CDR3 reads CASSHELGRVTDTQYF. The CDR3 DNA reads as TGTGCCAGCAGCCATGAGTTGGGGAGAGTCACAGATACGCAGTATTTT.

This clonotype was counted at least ten times. J is TRBJ2-5 and V is TRBV6-5; unclear D gene. The V and J ends lost 6 bases and 1 base respectively, with 9 bases between them. Germline V gene lookup returns CDR1 MNHEY and CDR2 SVGAGI. The CDR3 contains 13 residues. CDR3 residues: CASRHRAQETQYF. The CDR3 DNA is TGTGCCAGCAGGCATAGAGCCCAAGAGACCCAGTACTTC.

This clonotype appeared many times. The J gene is TRBJ2-5, the V gene TRBV20-1; the D gene could be TRBD1 or TRBD2 (5 bases each). V lost 6 bases to trimming and J lost 2 bases, with 19 bases between them. Germline V gene lookup returns CDR1 DFQATT and CDR2 SNEGSKA (reference sequence). The CDR3 is made up of 15 amino acids. CDR3 nucleotides: TGCAGTGCCCGGGACCTGACAAGTCTACAAGAGACCCAGTACTTC. This codes for CSARDLTSLQETQYF.

There are many counts of this clonotype. The rearrangement uses TRBV5-1 and TRBJ1-1, with D unclear. The CDR3 spans 14 residues. Germline CDR1 SGHRS, CDR2 YFSETQ. Deletions cut 0 bases from V and 4 bases from J, with 10 bases between. The CDR3 sequence is CASSLANTGTEAFF. The DNA for the CDR3 is TGCGCCAGCAGCTTGGCTAACACGGGCACTGAAGCTTTCTTT.

A remark on this clonotype: A much larger clone differs from this one at a single base, so this may be a read error. V is TRBV7-2 and J is TRBJ2-7; the match to TRBD1 covers 7 bases. Germline loops: CDR1 SGHTA, CDR2 FQGNSA. The CDR3 has 14 residues. V lost 7 bases to trimming and J lost 2 bases; unmatched junction nucleotides: 8. CDR3 nucleotides: TGTGCCAGCACCCCTCCGGGACAGACCTACGAGCAGTACTTC. This encodes CASTPPGQTYEQYF.